Listed here is a single T cell receptor beta chain. The data were obtained in a study of cytomegalovirus exposure and HLA in healthy donors. CDR1 MNHNS and CDR2 SASEGT come from the germline V gene. The CDR3 loop spans 14 amino acids. Trimming shortened V by 3 bases and J by 11 bases, and 17 bases separated the two germline ends. PCR was performed using 60 Vbeta and 13 Jbeta primers. TCRdb's table, derived via immunoSEQ multiplex PCR, lists solely in-frame clones and lacks some. The sample consists of approximately 130,000 clones, 84% of them appearing once. This TCR derives from a man aged 50 to 59 in good health and CMV-seronegative. V is TRBV6-1 and J is TRBJ1-5; D is possibly TRBD1 (5 bases). Source material: PBMCs. In DNA, the CDR3 is TGTGCCAGCAGTGAGGCGACCCAGGGCCAGACCCAGCATTTT. Translated: CASSEATQGQTQHF.